The 30 T cell receptor beta chains presented below share a single source sample, sequenced in a study of human CD8 memory T cell subsets. UMI-labeled 5' RACE generated the TCR beta libraries. Each CDR3 protein gets one entry in TCRdb, which reprocessed the 5' RACE reads and gives no DNA. The sample features over 10,000 distinct CDR3 sequences, with approximately 14% in its top ten. The sequencing sample was made of CD8+ T cells from PBMCs. The origin of the receptors is a human donor in good health.

This clonotype counts as medium-sized by frequency. The chain is built from TRBV7-6 and TRBJ2-5; checking the TCRdb D call of TRBD1 is not possible without DNA. CDR1 SGHVS and CDR2 FNYEAQ come from the germline V gene. The CDR3 sequence is 16 residues long. This chain's CDR3 is CASSLEVWGTAETQYF.

V is TRBV7-2 and J is TRBJ1-2. The CDR3 covers 15 residues. Germline V gene data show CDR1 as SGHTA and CDR2 as FQGNSA. CDR3 loop: CASSFEAVTAHGYTF.

The chain couples TRBV28 to TRBJ2-7; TCRdb indicates TRBD1, and absent DNA this call remains unverified. Per the germline V gene, CDR1 is MDHEN and CDR2 is SYDVKM. There are 14 residues in the CDR3. The CDR3 region is CASSQSAGAYEQYF.

The chain has TRBV15 and TRBJ2-7. The CDR3 covers 14 residues. Germline values: CDR1 LNHNV, CDR2 YYDKDF (reference sequence). The CDR3 reads CATSRGGAPYEQYF.

The rearrangement joins TRBV4-2 to TRBJ1-3; TCRdb outputs TRBD1, but without DNA this stays unchecked. The CDR3 length is 15 residues. CDR1 is LGHNA, CDR2 YNFKEQ, per germline. The CDR3 protein is CASSQDWGTGNTIYF.

The chain has TRBV12-5 and TRBJ2-7; checking the TCRdb D call of TRBD1 is not possible without DNA. Germline-derived CDR1 and CDR2 are LGHNT and FRNRAP. This CDR3 is 14 amino acids long. CDR3 protein: CASGLSPGDYEQYF.

The genes are TRBV14 and TRBJ2-7. Germline-derived CDR1 and CDR2 are SGHDN and FVKESK. The CDR3 extends over 12 amino acids. The CDR3 sequence: CASSHGLGEQYF.

This chain's CDR3 is CASSQEVTDYEQYF. The chain joins TRBV4-1 to TRBJ2-7. This CDR3 is 14 amino acids long. Germline V lookup: CDR1 MGHRA, CDR2 YSYEKL.

The CDR3 sequence: CSAEGGAVETQYF. The rearrangement joins TRBV29-1 to TRBJ2-5; TCRdb's D call, TRBD1, is unchecked because there is no DNA. The CDR3 loop spans 13 amino acids. Germline V lookup: CDR1 SQVTM, CDR2 ANQGSEA.

V usage is TRBV9 and J usage is TRBJ2-7; TCRdb returns TRBD2, unconfirmable since there is no DNA. Germline lookup yields CDR1 SGDLS and CDR2 YYNGEE. The CDR3 totals 15 residues. CDR3 amino acids: CASSPSGTSSYEQYF.

This sequence joins TRBV15 and TRBJ2-7; the TRBD2 assignment by TCRdb is unverifiable without DNA. CDR3 length: 15 residues. Germline-derived CDR1 and CDR2 are LNHNV and YYDKDF (reference sequence). The CDR3 is CATSIGSGRGYEQYF.

Here the CDR3 reads CASSPGQGPGETQYF. The chain joins TRBV7-6 to TRBJ2-5; checking the TCRdb D call of TRBD1 is not possible without DNA. The CDR3 covers 15 residues. Germline CDR1 and CDR2: SGHVS and FNYEAQ.

The chain uses TRBV10-3 and TRBJ2-7; the D call of TRBD1 rests on TCRdb alone, since no DNA is present to check it. This CDR3 comprises 15 residues. The germline V gene encodes CDR1 ENHRY and CDR2 SYGVKD. The CDR3 sequence: CAISTQTGGNNEQYF.

This rearrangement joins TRBV28 to TRBJ2-7. CDR1 MDHEN and CDR2 SYDVKM come from the germline V gene. The CDR3 has 13 residues. CDR3: CASSLVVSYEQYF.

The rearrangement uses TRBV12-3 or TRBV12-4 and TRBJ2-1; the D call from TCRdb, TRBD1, cannot be confirmed without DNA. The CDR3 loop spans 12 amino acids. This CDR3 reads CASSFRGHEQFF.

The chain couples TRBV20-1 to TRBJ1-1. This CDR3 contains 11 residues. Germline V gene data show CDR1 as DFQATT and CDR2 as SNEGSKA (reference sequence). This CDR3 is CSARENSEAFF.

This chain joins TRBV21-1 and TRBJ2-3; TCRdb names TRBD1, which stays unverified in the absence of DNA. TRBV21-1 is a documented pseudogene. The CDR3 spans 15 residues. Here the CDR3 reads CANPPGGRGTDTQYF.

The rearrangement uses TRBV29-1 and TRBJ1-3. The CDR3 is 12 amino acids. Germline V gene sequence: CDR1 SQVTM, CDR2 ANQGSEA. Here the CDR3 reads CSVRVIGNTIYF. Variable domain in full (rest from reference TRBV29-1 and TRBJ1-3): SAVISQKPSRDICQRGTSLTIQCQVDSQVTMMFWYRQQPGQSLTLIATANQGSEATYESGFVIDKFPISRPNLTFSTLTVSNMSPEDSSIYLCSVRVIGNTIYFGEGSWLTVV.

The rearrangement joins TRBV12-3 or TRBV12-4 to TRBJ1-1; TCRdb's D call of TRBD1 is untestable without DNA. This CDR3 contains 14 residues. CDR3 sequence: CASRDQGLNTEAFF.

The V and J genes are TRBV29-1 and TRBJ2-1. The CDR3 runs to 15 residues. Germline CDR1 and CDR2: SQVTM and ANQGSEA. The CDR3 here is CSVDGVASSYNEQFF.

This chain joins TRBV6-2 or TRBV6-3 and TRBJ2-3. This CDR3 spans 14 amino acids. Germline V gene sequence: CDR1 MNHEY, CDR2 SVGEGT. The CDR3 region is CASSYRRRPDTQYF.

This chain connects TRBV4-3 to TRBJ2-7. Per germline, CDR1 LGHNA and CDR2 YSLEER. The CDR3 runs to 15 residues. CDR3 protein: CASSQVSTPNYEQYF.

The gene calls are TRBV27 and TRBJ2-7. The germline V gene has CDR1 MNHEY and CDR2 SMNVEV (reference sequence). The CDR3 extends over 13 amino acids. The CDR3 is CASRRTGSYEQYF.

CDR3 residues: CSATSDRKPLNSPLHF. The genes are TRBV20-1 and TRBJ1-6. The germline gives CDR1 DFQATT, CDR2 SNEGSKA (reference sequence). The CDR3 spans 16 residues.

The chain has TRBV4-3 and TRBJ2-5; no DNA is available, so the TRBD1 call from TCRdb remains unchecked. Looked up from germline, CDR1 is LGHNA and CDR2 is YSLEER. This CDR3 region has 15 residues. Here the CDR3 reads CASSQDGTGQETQYF.

The chain employs TRBV10-3 and TRBJ2-1; TCRdb lists TRBD1, though no DNA is available to test this call. There are 15 residues in the CDR3. CDR1 and CDR2 from the germline V gene are ENHRY and SYGVKD. The CDR3 sequence: CAISPDFDRVDEQFF.

J is TRBJ2-1 and V is TRBV4-3. The CDR3 has 16 residues. The germline V gene encodes CDR1 LGHNA and CDR2 YSLEER. The CDR3 spells CASSQEWFSSYNEQFF.

Its frequency marks this clonotype as medium-sized. CDR3 protein: CATRDSGANVLTF. The chain employs TRBV15 and TRBJ2-6. The CDR3 sequence is 13 residues long. Germline V CDR1 and CDR2: LNHNV, YYDKDF (reference sequence).

V gene TRBV29-1 combines with J gene TRBJ1-2; TCRdb lists TRBD1, though no DNA is available to test this call. Germline-derived CDR1 and CDR2 are SQVTM and ANQGSEA. CDR3 length equals 13 residues. This CDR3 is CSVAGQDAYGYTF.

This chain connects TRBV7-9 to TRBJ2-1; as DNA is missing, the TRBD1 call by TCRdb cannot be tested. There are 18 residues in the CDR3. Germline CDR1 and CDR2: SEHNR and FQNEAQ (reference sequence). CDR3 residues: CASSPRQGLGGLYNEQFF.